This T cell receptor beta chain was recovered during a study of CD8 T cells in ankylosing spondylitis. Findings and limits, study-wide: The study looked at matched synovial fluid samples from ankylosing spondylitis patients. Disease-linked clones were reported to be significantly enriched there. Several of the motif variants were reported before in synovial fluid and blood from reactive arthritis.

In making TCR beta libraries, quantitative 5'-RACE with molecular barcodes was used. TCRdb called the 5' RACE reads again in MiXCR, with one record for every CDR3 protein. There are a few hundred thousand distinct CDR3 sequences in the sample; more than 9% occur only once, and about 19% lies in the top ten. This clonotype was observed at least ten times. Its matching antigen is unknown. Sequencing was done on a sample of blood, either unsorted or a sorted T cell fraction (not recorded which). The source is a male donor with ankylosing spondylitis or in good health (not recorded which).

The CDR3 spells CASSLVQGARGTGELFF. CDR3 nucleotides: TGTGCCAGCTCCCTTGTCCAGGGGGCGCGGGGCACCGGGGAGCTGTTTTTT. The rearrangement uses TRBV7-3 and TRBJ2-2; 8 nucleotides align to TRBD1. Germline assignment: CDR1 SGHTA and CDR2 FQGTGA. This CDR3 has 17 residues. J was trimmed by 4 bases and V by 8 bases; bases with no gene match: 15.